This T cell receptor (beta chain) was captured by sequencing in a study of siplizumab effects on memory and regulatory T cells. The germline V gene has CDR1 MGHRA and CDR2 YSYEKL. The length of the CDR3 is 15 residues. V gave up 4 bases and J gave up 9 bases; unmatched junction bases: 12. A remark on this clone: Its antigen is unidentified.

Only in-frame clones appear in the TCRdb table, and some are missing; sequencing was by immunoSEQ multiplex PCR. The repertoire holds tens of thousands of clones, with roughly 90% as singletons. Points from the study as a whole: In the presence of siplizumab, alloreactive sequences traceable to unstimulated CD4+ memory cells were significantly reduced.

The sample taken for sequencing was naive CD4+ T cells sorted from blood. The chain uses TRBV4-1 and TRBJ1-3; TRBD1 aligns across 7 bases. The receptor comes from a human donor in good health. The CDR3 coding sequence is TGCGCCAGCAGCCGGATACAGGGGCTCGGGTCCACCATATATTTT. Its translation is CASSRIQGLGSTIYF.